The 8 T cell receptor beta chains below come from one sample, sequenced in a study of Ad26.COV2.S vaccination and SARS-CoV-2 variants. Treatment given: some 20 received Ad26.COV2.S at low or high dose, single or two shots; roughly five received placebo; per-sample allocation not given. Samples analyzed were those drawn on day 63 after the first vaccine or placebo injection. TCRdb's copy holds only in-frame clones and misses some; the assay was immunoSEQ multiplex PCR. The data contain about 680,000 clones, roughly 90% of them singletons. The specimen was peripheral blood, collected in a trial of Ad26.COV2.S vaccine versus placebo. All receptors come from a person aged 18 to 65 who received the Ad26.COV2.S COVID-19 vaccine or a placebo.

Of note for this clone: Other DNA sequences in the sample encode the same CDR3. V usage is TRBV12-3 or TRBV12-4 and J usage is TRBJ2-1, with 7 positions matching TRBD2. The length of the CDR3 is 11 residues. The V segment lost 7 bases and the J segment 10 bases; nucleotides outside the gene matches: 4. As DNA, the CDR3 is TGTGCCAGCACCCCCGGGGGGGAGCAGTTCTTC. Translation: CASTPGGEQFF.

The genes are TRBV24-1 and TRBJ2-3, with D perhaps TRBD1 (5 bases). CDR1 KGHDR and CDR2 SFDVKD come from the germline V gene. CDR3 length equals 19 residues. Trimming removed 4 bases from V and 0 bases from J, with 22 bases in between. CDR3 loop: CATSDLTPRDSFSTDTQYF. CDR3 bases: TGTGCCACCAGTGACCTTACGCCCCGAGACAGCTTCAGCACAGATACGCAGTATTTT.

J is TRBJ2-7 and V is TRBV18; 7 bases are shared with TRBD2. Germline-derived CDR1 and CDR2 are KGHSH and LQKENI. CDR3 length: 18 amino acids. V lost 3 bases, J lost 2 bases, and 16 bases stayed unmatched. The DNA for the CDR3 is TGTGCCAGCTCACCGCCCCCCCCGGGCGGGAGAATTCCCTACGAGCAGTACTTC. Amino acid sequence: CASSPPPPGGRIPYEQYF.

This clone was observed at least ten times. This rearrangement joins TRBV4-2 to TRBJ2-1; D is uncertain. This CDR3 spans 14 amino acids. V shed 1 base and J shed 5 bases, with 9 bases lying between them. Per germline, CDR1 LGHNA and CDR2 YNFKEQ. CDR3 DNA: TGTGCCAGCAGCCAAGTTGGCGGAGACAATGAGCAGTTCTTC. Translation: CASSQVGGDNEQFF.

The rearrangement links TRBV2 to TRBJ2-7; perhaps TRBD1 as D (5 bases). Deletions cut 1 base from V and 2 bases from J, with 6 bases between. CDR1 and CDR2 from the germline V gene are SNHLY and FYNNEI. The CDR3 contains 13 residues. Here the CDR3 reads CASSEDRPYEQYF. The CDR3 DNA is TGTGCCAGCAGTGAAGACAGGCCCTACGAGCAGTACTTC.

For the CDR3, the DNA is TGTGCCACCAGCCTAGACAGGGGTCCTGAGACCCAGTACTTC. Its translation: CATSLDRGPETQYF. The chain has TRBV15 and TRBJ2-5; 8 bases line up with TRBD1. This CDR3 contains 14 residues. V lost 5 bases to trimming and J lost 5 bases; unmatched junction nucleotides: 7. Germline V gene sequence: CDR1 LNHNV, CDR2 YYDKDF (reference sequence).

V usage is TRBV15 and J usage is TRBJ2-7; 9 nucleotides line up with TRBD1. V gave up 3 bases and J gave up 2 bases; unmatched junction bases: 8. CDR1 and CDR2 (germline): LNHNV, YYDKDF (reference sequence). The CDR3 totals 16 residues. CDR3 nucleotides: TGTGCCACCAGCAGCCCCGGGACAGGGAATCCCTACGAGCAGTACTTC. It is translated as CATSSPGTGNPYEQYF.

This clone came up once. V is TRBV30 and J is TRBJ1-1; D gene uncertain. V was pared by 0 bases and J by 0 bases, with 5 bases between. Per the germline V gene, CDR1 is GTSNPN and CDR2 is SVGIG (reference sequence). This CDR3 contains 13 residues. The CDR3 DNA sequence: TGTGCCTGGAGTGTACAAATGAACACTGAAGCTTTCTTT. This sequence encodes CAWSVQMNTEAFF.